This T cell receptor beta chain appears in the sequencing data of a study of T cell changes during pregnancy in multiple sclerosis (dated by TCRdb to between 2018 and 2021). With regard to the full study: The study examined how the T cell repertoire changed over the course of pregnancy in women with multiple sclerosis.

Regarding this clone: Its antigen target is currently unknown. The sample holds no much larger clone one base away, and base qualities are not on file.

V and J are truncated by 2 bases and 0 bases respectively, leaving an intervening sequence of 8 bases. The CDR3 covers 15 residues, taking in both the cysteine and the phenylalanine. CDR3 DNA is the only sequence kept; it has 45 bases, read in frame from the first base. The germline V gene (reference sequence) yields MNHEY for CDR1 and SMNVEV for CDR2. Receptors were amplified or captured by the immunoSEQ multiplex PCR assay. TCRdb re-hosts the immuneACCESS table, in-frame sequences only. Its copies lack some clones; in the studies checked, an unresolved V gene accounts for under half of them, and the cause for the rest is not known. Across this sample there are 65,000 to 75,000 clones, with over 85% seen only once. 3% to 4% of the sample belongs to the ten largest clones.

This receptor was identified in a female donor in good health, enrolled as a control in a pregnancy study. The sequenced sample was peripheral blood, obtained after pregnancy. The chain links TRBV27 with TRBJ1-5; a confident D gene designation cannot be given. For the CDR3, the sequence is CASSLVPYSNQPQHF. The DNA is TGTGCCAGCAGTTTAGTCCCCTATAGCAATCAGCCCCAGCATTTT.